The clone carrying this T cell receptor beta chain was observed at least ten times. The antigen remains undetermined. This CDR3 comprises 15 residues. V lost 4 bases and J lost 0, with 13 bases in between. The germline V gene has CDR1 SQVTM and CDR2 ANQGSEA. Using its own MiXCR run on the 5' RACE reads, TCRdb lists one record per CDR3 protein. Of about 150,000 distinct CDR3 sequences in the sample, roughly 6.7% were seen once. The data originate from a study of T cells after yellow fever vaccination. General study findings and limits: Repertoires sorted by FACS could include abundant clonotypes that are contaminants from the bulk population. Booster samples showed a return of most primary-vaccination clones (under 97% CD4, over 70% CD8).

The rearrangement uses TRBV29-1 and TRBJ2-4; D tentatively fits TRBD1 or TRBD2 (5 bases each). This sequence originates from a man aged 25 to 40 who received the YFV17D yellow fever vaccine. The sequences come from CD4+ T cells sorted from PBMCs, collected 10 days after the yellow fever booster vaccination. CDR3 sequence reads: CSVAWDGLAKNIQYF. In DNA form, the CDR3 reads TGCAGCGTTGCCTGGGACGGGCTAGCCAAAAACATTCAGTACTTC.